A selection of T cell receptor beta chains follows, all from one sample in a study of cytomegalovirus exposure and HLA in healthy donors. Assay: immunoSEQ multiplex PCR; the TCRdb copy retains only in-frame clones and omits some. This repertoire shows around 120,000 clones, around four fifths found once; its top ten account for roughly 10%. The sequencing sample was made of PBMCs. The receptors were gathered from a male donor in good health and CMV-seropositive. Both conserved end residues are part of each CDR3. The D gene is left open where the match is weak. The listing skips clone size in some rows; elsewhere it reads once, few, many or a size class.

V	D	J	size	DNA	CDR3
TRBV7-9	-	TRBJ2-3	once	TGTGCCAGCAGCTTAGTCTGGGCGTTTGAAACAGATACGCAGTATTTT	CASSLVWAFETDTQYF
TRBV9	-	TRBJ1-1	few	TGTGCCAGCAGCGTGGAGTTAGGCACTGAAGCTTTCTTT	CASSVELGTEAFF
TRBV19	TRBD1	TRBJ2-7	-	TGTGCCAGTAGGCCGACAGGGGGGGCTTACGAGCAGTACTTC	CASRPTGGAYEQYF
TRBV21-1	-	TRBJ2-2	-	TGTGCCTCGGACAGGAACACCGGGGAGCTGTTTTTT	CASDRNTGELFF
TRBV4-3	-	TRBJ2-1	-	TGCGCCAGCAGCCAACCTATCTCAGAGGATTTGAGCTCCTACAATGAGCAGTTCTTC	CASSQPISEDLSSYNEQFF
TRBV4-3	-	TRBJ1-1	-	TGCGCCAGCAGCCAAGAAGGCAGAGGTTCGGCTGAAGCTTTCTTT	CASSQEGRGSAEAFF
TRBV11-2	-	TRBJ2-5	-	TGTGCCAGCGGCAGGGGCAGGGTGGAGACCCAGTACTTC	CASGRGRVETQYF
TRBV30	TRBD1	TRBJ2-7	-	TGTGCCTGCACCGGGACAGGGTACTGGGAGCAGTACTTC	CACTGTGYWEQYF
TRBV19	TRBD1	TRBJ1-1	-	TGTGCCAGTCTCCCAGGGGGCCAAACTGAAGCTTTCTTT	CASLPGGQTEAFF
TRBV6-4	-	TRBJ2-6	-	TGTGCCAGCAGTGACGGGGCCCCAACTGGGGCCAACGTCCTGACTTTC	CASSDGAPTGANVLTF
TRBV7-6	TRBD2	TRBJ2-1	-	TGTGCCAGCAGCCCTGTATCGGGACTAGCGGCCAATGAGCAGTTCTTC	CASSPVSGLAANEQFF
TRBV7-3	TRBD1	TRBJ2-7	few	TGTGCCAGCAGCTTAACGGGGACAGGGTCCTACGAGCAGTACTTC	CASSLTGTGSYEQYF
TRBV6-1	TRBD2	TRBJ2-7	-	TGTGCCAGCAGTGAACTAGCGGTCTCCTACGAGCAGTACTTC	CASSELAVSYEQYF
TRBV10-3	-	TRBJ1-2	-	TGTGCCGCCCGGGATTTTAACTATGGCTACACCTTC	CAARDFNYGYTF
TRBV7-8	-	TRBJ2-7	once	TGTGCCAGCAGCTTCAGACCGGGTGGGTTCGAGCAGTACTTC	CASSFRPGGFEQYF
TRBV5-1	-	TRBJ2-2	-	TGCGCCAGCAGTTTAGCGGTGAACACCGGGGAGCTGTTTTTT	CASSLAVNTGELFF
TRBV28	TRBD2	TRBJ2-2	few	TGTGCCAGCTTAGCGGGAAACACCGGGGAGCTGTTTTTT	CASLAGNTGELFF
TRBV6-4	-	TRBJ1-2	once	TGTGCCAGCAGTGACCGGCCCGGGGGGACCTACACCTTC	CASSDRPGGTYTF
TRBV11-2	-	TRBJ1-1	-	TGTGCCAGCAGCCCCCAAGGGGCGGGGGTCAACACTGAAGCTTTCTTT	CASSPQGAGVNTEAFF
TRBV30	-	TRBJ2-3	-	TGTGCCTGGAGTGCGGGAGTTACAGATACGCAGTATTTT	CAWSAGVTDTQYF
TRBV5-1	-	TRBJ2-1	-	TGCGCCAGCAGCTTGGAGTTCGGCAATGAGCAGTTCTTC	CASSLEFGNEQFF
TRBV4-2	-	TRBJ2-6	once	TGTGCCAGCAGCCAAGGTACCAGCCTCGACTCTGGGGCCAACGTCCTGATTTTC	CASSQGTSLDSGANVLIF
TRBV19	TRBD1	TRBJ1-2	-	TGTGCCAGTTCTTATGGACAGGGAGATGGCTACACCTTC	CASSYGQGDGYTF
TRBV28	-	TRBJ2-7	-	TGTGCCAGCAAGCTTGCAGGGGAGAAGTCCTACGAGCAGTACTTC	CASKLAGEKSYEQYF
TRBV6-5	TRBD1	TRBJ2-3	-	TGTGCCAGCAGTAGGACAGGAGTGGAAGATACGCAGTATTTT	CASSRTGVEDTQYF
TRBV5-4	TRBD1	TRBJ2-5	once	TGTGCCAGCAGTTACAGGGGATTGGGAGAGACCCAGTACTTC	CASSYRGLGETQYF
TRBV5-1	TRBD1	TRBJ2-4	-	TGCGCCAGCAGCTTGGCAGGGGGTGGGAACATTCAGTACTTC	CASSLAGGGNIQYF
TRBV15	-	TRBJ2-1	-	TGTGCCACCAGCAGATCCCGGGACATGTACAATGAGCAGTTCTTC	CATSRSRDMYNEQFF
TRBV11-3	-	TRBJ2-7	-	TGTGCCAGCAGCTTAACTAGCCTAGGCTACGAGCAGTACTTC	CASSLTSLGYEQYF
TRBV6-5	TRBD1	TRBJ1-1	-	TGTGCCAGCAGTACCCCGGGACAGGTTTGGGCTTTCTTT	CASSTPGQVWAFF
TRBV7-2	-	TRBJ2-7	-	TGTGCCAGCAGCTCTGAACAGGGGGGGACCTACGAGCAGTACTTC	CASSSEQGGTYEQYF